The clone carrying this TCR beta chain was found many times. The data were taken from a study of early T cells in non-severe SARS-CoV-2 infection. TCRdb reprocessed the 5' RACE reads via MiXCR and lists one record per CDR3 protein. The sample lists 25,000 to 35,000 distinct CDR3 sequences, 5.7% occurring once. V lost 8 bases and J lost 5, with 16 bases in between. CDR1 is SQVTM, CDR2 ANQGSEA, per germline. This CDR3 has 13 residues. Sample: whole blood. V is TRBV29-1 and J is TRBJ1-5; D gene uncertain. The TCR sequence derives from an adult who was a healthcare worker with PCR-confirmed SARS-CoV-2 infection or an uninfected control (not recorded which). CDR3 bases: TGCAGCTGCGTCAGAGCTTTTTATCAGCCCCAGCATTTT. Its protein product is CSCVRAFYQPQHF. The entire variable domain, with the rest obtained from reference TRBV29-1 and TRBJ1-5, is as follows: SAVISQKPSRDICQRGTSLTIQCQVDSQVTMMFWYRQQPGQSLTLIATANQGSEATYESGFVIDKFPISRPNLTFSTLTVSNMSPEDSSIYLCSCVRAFYQPQHFGDGTRLSIL.